This is a list of T cell receptor beta chains from one sample in a study of cytomegalovirus exposure and HLA in healthy donors. Clones were sequenced by immunoSEQ multiplex PCR, and TCRdb holds only the in-frame ones, with some missing. The repertoire holds fewer than 150,000 clones, 74% seen once, with 5.8% in the top ten. The sample consisted of PBMCs. Receptors were obtained from a woman aged 50 to 60 in good health and CMV-seropositive. Each CDR3 is given with its conserved first and last residue. A D gene is named only where the DNA matches it firmly. Clone size is stated in some rows and not others, as once, few, many or a class when expanded.

>NA|TRBJ1-1|14|TRBD1|TRBV5-1
CASSSTGGVPEAFF
TGCGCCAGCAGCTCTACAGGGGGGGTGCCTGAAGCTTTCTTT
>NA|TRBJ2-5|13|TRBD2|TRBV14
CASNAGGQETQYF
TGTGCCAGCAATGCGGGGGGGCAAGAGACCCAGTACTTC
>NA|TRBJ2-5|16|TRBD2|TRBV7-2
CASSLSSSGGQETQYF
TGTGCCAGCAGCTTAAGCAGTAGCGGGGGCCAAGAGACCCAGTACTTC
>NA|TRBJ2-7|13|NA|TRBV5-6
CASSSAGYYEQYF
TGTGCCAGCAGCTCCGCGGGATACTACGAGCAGTACTTC
>NA|TRBJ2-7|16|NA|TRBV27
CASSLSPEGWVYEQYF
TGTGCCAGCAGTTTATCACCGGAGGGTTGGGTCTACGAGCAGTACTTC
>NA|TRBJ1-4|14|NA|TRBV5-1
CASSLGGTNEKLFF
TGCGCCAGCAGCTTGGGCGGGACGAATGAAAAACTGTTTTTT
>NA|TRBJ2-5|15|TRBD2|TRBV7-9
CASSFGRVREEAQYF
TGTGCCAGCAGCTTCGGTCGTGTTCGGGAGGAGGCCCAGTACTTC
>NA|TRBJ2-5|13|NA|TRBV11-2
CASSPRGRETQYF
TGTGCCAGCAGCCCCCGAGGGCGGGAGACCCAGTACTTC
>NA|TRBJ2-7|13|TRBD1|TRBV19
CATGGTGSHEQYF
TGTGCCACAGGAGGGACAGGGTCCCACGAGCAGTACTTC
>NA|TRBJ2-2|15|NA|TRBV6-5
CASSTGDRASGELFF
TGTGCCAGCTCCACGGGGGACAGAGCATCCGGGGAGCTGTTTTTT
>NA|TRBJ2-3|18|NA|TRBV5-1
CASSFPRWELSTTDTQYF
TGCGCCAGCAGCTTCCCCCGTTGGGAGCTAAGTACTACAGATACGCAGTATTTT
>NA|TRBJ1-2|14|NA|TRBV6-6
CASAGLGKAYGYTF
TGTGCCAGCGCAGGGCTGGGGAAGGCTTATGGCTACACCTTC
>few|TRBJ1-3|15|NA|TRBV5-1
CASSLDTGAGNTIYF
TGCGCCAGCAGCTTAGATACCGGTGCTGGAAACACCATATATTTT
>NA|TRBJ1-1|14|NA|TRBV5-4
CASSLGGRNTEAFF
TGTGCCAGCAGCTTGGGTGGCAGGAACACTGAAGCTTTCTTT
>NA|TRBJ1-4|15|NA|TRBV2
CASRFGRAANEKLFF
TGTGCCAGCAGATTTGGCAGGGCTGCTAATGAAAAACTGTTTTTT
>NA|TRBJ1-2|17|NA|TRBV6-1
CASSESIFSGGGYGYTF
TGTGCCAGCAGTGAATCGATATTCTCCGGGGGTGGGTATGGCTACACCTTC
>NA|TRBJ2-7|14|TRBD1|TRBV19
CASSRDRKGYEQYF
TGTGCCAGTAGTAGGGACAGGAAAGGCTACGAGCAGTACTTC
>NA|TRBJ1-6|15|NA|TRBV14
CASSQTQGIGSPLHF
TGTGCCAGCAGCCAGACACAGGGAATAGGTTCACCCCTCCACTTT
>NA|TRBJ2-2|16|NA|TRBV5-6
CASSLGTAANTGELFF
TGTGCCAGCAGCTTGGGGACTGCAGCGAACACCGGGGAGCTGTTTTTT
>NA|TRBJ2-1|14|NA|TRBV29-1
CSVDRGNVGNEQFF
TGCAGCGTTGACAGGGGTAATGTAGGCAATGAGCAGTTCTTC
>NA|TRBJ2-7|12|NA|TRBV7-9
CASSSSGYEQYF
TGTGCCAGCAGCTCCTCAGGGTACGAGCAGTACTTC
>NA|TRBJ2-5|16|TRBD2|TRBV5-5
CASSLALLAGQETQYF
TGTGCCAGCAGCTTGGCCCTACTAGCGGGGCAAGAGACCCAGTACTTC
>NA|TRBJ2-5|14|NA|TRBV27
CASSVKVWEETQYF
TGTGCCAGCAGTGTAAAGGTATGGGAGGAGACCCAGTACTTC
>NA|TRBJ1-4|14|NA|TRBV19
CASSMGTYNEKLFF
TGTGCCAGTAGTATGGGGACATATAATGAAAAACTGTTTTTT
>NA|TRBJ2-5|15|NA|TRBV4-1
CASSQEERPPETQYF
TGCGCCAGCAGCCAAGAGGAGCGACCACCTGAGACCCAGTACTTC
>few|TRBJ1-2|15|NA|TRBV15
CATSTGISANYGYTF
TGTGCCACCAGCACAGGGATCTCGGCTAACTATGGCTACACCTTC
>once|TRBJ2-2|17|TRBD1|TRBV7-2
CASSPKGGFANTGELFF
TGTGCCAGCAGCCCAAAAGGGGGCTTTGCGAACACCGGGGAGCTGTTTTTT
>few|TRBJ2-3|17|NA|TRBV2
CASSLSSPVGPRGTQYF
TGTGCCAGCAGTCTGTCTAGCCCTGTCGGTCCCAGGGGTACGCAGTATTTT
>NA|TRBJ1-1|13|NA|TRBV6-4
CASSERRAGRAFF
TGTGCCAGCAGTGAGAGGAGGGCAGGGCGAGCTTTCTTT
>NA|TRBJ2-3|12|NA|TRBV16
CASSQYSDTQYF
TGTGCCAGCAGCCAATATTCGGATACGCAGTATTTT
>few|TRBJ1-5|13|NA|TRBV27
CASSRPGDQPQHF
TGTGCCAGCAGTCGCCCGGGGGATCAGCCCCAGCATTTT
>NA|TRBJ2-5|14|TRBD2|TRBV10-3
CAISERGEQETQYF
TGTGCCATCTCCGAGCGGGGGGAACAAGAGACCCAGTACTTC
>few|TRBJ1-1|15|TRBD1|TRBV10-3
CAINDRGPMNTEAFF
TGTGCCATCAATGACAGGGGCCCTATGAACACTGAAGCTTTCTTT
>NA|TRBJ2-7|17|TRBD2|TRBV7-2
CASSLAGASGDSYEQYF
TGTGCCAGCAGCTTAGCGGGGGCTAGCGGGGACTCCTACGAGCAGTACTTC
>NA|TRBJ2-2|13|NA|TRBV5-1
CASSFGGTGELFF
TGCGCCAGCAGCTTCGGGGGCACCGGGGAGCTGTTTTTT
>NA|TRBJ2-3|17|TRBD2|TRBV4-3
CASSQEVSTSRGDTQYF
TGCGCCAGCAGCCAAGAGGTATCGACTAGCCGGGGAGATACGCAGTATTTT
>few|TRBJ1-2|15|NA|TRBV5-4
CASSLVMTATYGYTF
TGTGCCAGCAGCTTGGTAATGACAGCAACTTATGGCTACACCTTC
>NA|TRBJ2-7|14|NA|TRBV19
CASRPGGNSYEQYF
TGTGCCAGTCGCCCGGGGGGCAACTCCTACGAGCAGTACTTC
>once|TRBJ2-2|15|NA|TRBV18
CASSQGYANTGELFF
TGTGCCAGCTCCCAGGGGTACGCGAACACCGGGGAGCTGTTTTTT
>NA|TRBJ2-2|18|NA|TRBV12-5
CASGSPPQWGGAAGELFF
TGTGCTAGTGGTTCCCCTCCCCAGTGGGGGGGGGCCGCCGGGGAGCTGTTTTTT
>few|TRBJ1-2|13|TRBD1|TRBV6-1
CASSGDSYYGYTF
TGTGCCAGCAGTGGGGACAGTTACTATGGCTACACCTTC
>NA|TRBJ1-1|14|NA|TRBV19
CASKKQGSNTEAFF
TGTGCCAGTAAAAAGCAGGGAAGTAACACTGAAGCTTTCTTT
>NA|TRBJ1-6|13|NA|TRBV10-2
CASTQQANSPLHF
TGCGCCAGCACCCAACAGGCGAATTCACCCCTCCACTTT
>NA|TRBJ2-4|16|NA|TRBV13
CASSKNARLAKNIQYF
TGTGCCAGCAGCAAAAACGCCAGGCTAGCCAAAAACATTCAGTACTTC
>NA|TRBJ1-1|12|TRBD1|TRBV2
CASSGGDSRAFF
TGTGCCAGCAGTGGAGGGGACAGCAGGGCTTTCTTT
>NA|TRBJ1-2|14|NA|TRBV5-1
CASSFDMSNYGYTF
TGCGCCAGCAGCTTCGACATGTCGAACTATGGCTACACCTTC
>NA|TRBJ1-2|14|NA|TRBV4-2
CASSQAWAGSGYTF
TGTGCCAGCAGCCAAGCCTGGGCGGGTAGTGGCTACACCTTC
>once|TRBJ1-1|14|NA|TRBV6-1
CASSEGGGRGEAFF
TGTGCCAGCAGTGAAGGCGGTGGCAGAGGCGAAGCTTTCTTT
>NA|TRBJ2-7|15|TRBD1|TRBV5-5
CASSLAGQELYEQYF
TGTGCCAGCAGCTTGGCCGGACAGGAACTCTACGAGCAGTACTTC
>NA|TRBJ2-7|13|NA|TRBV5-4
CASSLNRPHEQYF
TGTGCCAGCAGCTTGAACAGGCCCCACGAGCAGTACTTC
>NA|TRBJ1-1|13|NA|TRBV6-5
CASRPSTEYLAFF
TGTGCCAGCAGACCTAGTACTGAGTACCTGGCTTTCTTT
>NA|TRBJ2-3|13|NA|TRBV6-6
CASILGGADTQYF
TGTGCCAGCATACTAGGGGGGGCGGATACGCAGTATTTT
>NA|TRBJ2-2|15|NA|TRBV27
CASRKGLSYTGELFF
TGTGCCAGCAGAAAGGGACTCTCTTACACCGGGGAGCTGTTTTTT